In this sample, the clone carrying this T cell receptor (beta chain) turned up once. The antigen is not known. An end of the junction does not agree with germline; a read error may underlie this. The sample comes from a study of metastatic and nonmetastatic thyroid tumors. Study-wide background: Repertoires of blood and of tissue (tumor or nodule) from malignant and benign thyroid patients were compared. Study-wide results and caveats: Malignant tumors reportedly showed significantly higher TCR beta diversity than benign nodules in both blood and tumor.

Patients underwent thyroid surgery, and none had received any treatment before it. In the authors' methods: The study built a papillary thyroid cancer distant-metastasis classifier from CDR3 differences across clinicopathological groups. TCRdb re-called the PCR reads via MiXCR. The V and J calls come from TCRdb's annotation, not from the publication. This sample has tens of thousands of clones, with around 21% found just once. Germline values: CDR1 SGHNT, CDR2 YENEEA. This CDR3 region has 14 residues. The TCR sequence derives from a female donor with papillary thyroid cancer or a benign thyroid nodule (not recorded which). Some clones in this sample may be carry-over from other donors' samples. This chain joins TRBV11-3 and TRBJ1-1, with D possibly being TRBD1 (5 bases). Sequenced: blood. The CDR3 DNA is TGTGCCGGCAGCTCGAGGGGAACCGGAACTGAATCTTTCTTT. This codes for CAGSSRGTGTESFF.